The entry that follows covers one T cell receptor (beta chain) sequence. The antigen it recognizes is unknown. Base qualities were left out, and no much larger clone turns up one base away. The data originate from a study of vaccination effects on CD4 cells after COVID-19 (dated by TCRdb to between 2020 and 2023). About the study as a whole: Each participant received two doses of an mRNA SARS-CoV-2 vaccine, either BNT162b2 or mRNA-1273. Altogether, some ten COVID-19 convalescent patients and several SARS-CoV-2-naive healthy vaccine recipients made up the full study. SARS-CoV-2 spike-specific CD4+ TCR repertoires were compared before and after mRNA vaccination in COVID-19 convalescent patients and in infection-naive vaccine recipients. Cultures from other donors in the study were sequenced with the Oncomine TCR Beta short-read assay on an Illumina iSeq 100.

CDR1 LGHDT and CDR2 YNNKEL were looked up in the germline V gene (reference sequence). The CDR3 measures 17 amino acids from cysteine to phenylalanine. Only the CDR3 DNA is retained, 51 bases long and in frame from the first base. Trimming leaves V shorter by 1 base and J shorter by 8 bases, with the junction holding 14 bases beyond the gene matches. To identify antigen-specific CD4+ T cell clonotypes by their expansion, the ViraFEST assay first stimulated PBMC with viral peptide pools and then applied TCR sequencing. After around ten days of culture, CD4+ T cells were isolated with the EasySep CD4+ T cell isolation kit. Healthy vaccine recipients had no prior SARS-CoV-2 infection, confirmed by negative nucleocapsid antibodies before and after vaccination. Over 1.5 million PBMC per well were cultured with approximately 10 ug/ml peptides in IMDM containing around 5.3% human AB serum, 10 IU/ml IL-2 and gentamicin. On days 3 and 7, half of the culture medium was replaced with fresh IL-2-containing medium. Unless otherwise noted, each peptide stimulation condition was cultured in triplicate wells. Using Ficoll-Paque Plus gradient centrifugation, PBMC were separated from whole blood and then either used fresh or cryopreserved at -140C. The overlapping peptide pools covered the spike proteins of SARS-CoV-2 and of the common cold coronaviruses HCoV-NL63, HCoV-OC43 and HCoV-229E. Genomic DNA was extracted from cultured CD4+ T cells with the QIAamp micro DNA kit.

Results the study describes overall, beyond this receptor: Among healthy vaccine recipients, nearly all vaccine-induced clones were SARS-CoV-2 mono-reactive, and only 1 of 255 was cross-reactive with common cold coronaviruses. Both infection-induced and vaccine-induced clones contracted markedly at late post-vaccination timepoints, which is consistent with waning T cell responses. Limitations of the study were the small number of convalescent patients and the absence of early post-infection timepoints.

Preparation of the library involved the immunoSEQ multiplex PCR assay. DNA from the cultured, isolated CD4+ T cells was subjected to TCR beta CDR3 sequencing. Per the source publication's procedure: Non-productive TCR sequences were removed, reads were trimmed to the CDR3 region, and CDR3s of at least 7 amino acids were retained. The MANAFEST web app was used to identify antigen-specific clonotypes by comparing expansion in peptide wells with expansion in reference cultures. Positive clones required FDR<0.05 expansion versus reference and all other wells, odds ratio above 5, and frequency above 0.1% in two replicate wells. A clonotype was defined as cross-reactive if the clonotype was significantly expanded both in SARS-CoV-2 spike wells and in at least one common cold coronavirus spike condition. Using the stringdist R package, CDR3 similarity was measured by Levenshtein distance, and unrooted trees were constructed with ape in R 3.6.1. TCRdb holds this immuneACCESS table with in-frame rearrangements only. Some clones are missing; in checked studies, unresolved V genes explain under half, and the rest has no known cause. Clone size and the V and J calls come from that table; the DNA yielded D and trimming. This sample is represented by roughly 52,000 clones; under 70% of them were singletons. In total, the top ten clones hold 18% of the sample.

The input for sequencing was CD4+ T cells from PBMCs cultured with SARS-CoV-2 spike peptides, taken before COVID-19 vaccination. This sample's cell subset or site label indicates: SARS-CoV-2 spike overlapping peptide pool stimulation. This receptor was identified in a human donor who received a COVID-19 vaccine. The receptor chain draws on TRBV3-1 (or the pseudogene TRBV3-2) and TRBJ2-1; TRBD2 aligns with 7 central bases. This receptor carries the CDR3 CASSQAGTILSRHEQFF. The base sequence is TGTGCCAGCAGCCAAGCCGGGACTATACTAAGTCGGCATGAGCAGTTCTTC.